Listed below are T cell receptor beta chains from one sample, sequenced in a study of blood T cell repertoires in COVID-19. Libraries were prepared by immunoSEQ multiplex PCR; TCRdb keeps only in-frame clonotypes and omits some of them. In the table there are more than 250,000 clones, 87% of which are singletons. The material sequenced was PBMCs or T cells enriched from blood (not recorded which). These receptors originate from a woman aged 40 to 50 who had recovered from COVID-19. Both conserved end residues are trimmed from each CDR3. A D gene is named only where the DNA matches it firmly.

-	TRBV2	TRBJ1-1	ASRVSENTEAF
TRBD1	TRBV3-1/TRBV3-2	TRBJ1-6	ASSRNRTGQNSPLH
TRBD2	TRBV4-3	TRBJ2-3	ASSPGLGVDTQY
TRBD1	TRBV5-4	TRBJ1-6	ASSLQTGASPLH
TRBD1	TRBV7-2	TRBJ2-7	ASSEKTGYPPYEQY
-	TRBV19	TRBJ1-5	ASRGTGVNQPQH
-	TRBV4-3	TRBJ2-3	ASSQAPKGTDTQY
-	TRBV5-1	TRBJ2-1	ASSTDRPLRGNEQF
-	TRBV3-1/TRBV3-2	TRBJ2-7	ASSQESDLRDEQY
TRBD2	TRBV5-4	TRBJ2-7	ASSFGTSADYEQY
-	TRBV28	TRBJ1-1	ATGGGSLTLREAF
-	TRBV5-1	TRBJ2-7	ASSPDTGTTYEQY
TRBD1	TRBV19	TRBJ2-6	ASSTGQVYGANVLT
-	TRBV21-1	TRBJ2-7	ATPGNFPFSYEQY
-	TRBV5-1	TRBJ1-1	ASSLGAIKGLNTEAF
TRBD1	TRBV7-9	TRBJ1-6	ASSSSGGSPLH
-	TRBV27	TRBJ1-1	ASRQGLYTEAF
TRBD1	TRBV4-1	TRBJ1-6	ASSKTGQDNSPLH
-	TRBV5-1	TRBJ2-2	ASSLTAGASNTGELF
TRBD2	TRBV18	TRBJ2-3	ASSQQGLGATDTQY
-	TRBV2	TRBJ2-7	ASSEGSTSYEQY
TRBD1	TRBV7-9	TRBJ2-5	ASSQQGGHQETQY
TRBD1	TRBV6-5	TRBJ2-5	ASSSTDRGYVETQY
-	TRBV7-9	TRBJ1-5	ASSGPTESNNQPQH
-	TRBV18	TRBJ1-1	ASSAGVNTEAF
TRBD2	TRBV9	TRBJ2-1	ASSGGRSHNEQF
-	TRBV18	TRBJ2-4	ASSPGAVAKNIQY
TRBD1	TRBV29-1	TRBJ2-7	SVTGTGGYEQY
TRBD2	TRBV6-6	TRBJ2-3	ASSPLGTSGTTDTQY
-	TRBV7-9	TRBJ1-6	ASSLSGKANSPLH
TRBD1	TRBV7-2	TRBJ2-7	ASTPGQGVHEQY
-	TRBV14	TRBJ1-4	ASSLNSGTTNEKLF
-	TRBV4-3	TRBJ2-1	ASSQDRVTYNEQF
-	TRBV21-1	TRBJ2-4	ASSLHGGPLYLDIQY
TRBD1	TRBV5-3	TRBJ1-3	ARSSDRGGQRSSGNTIY
-	TRBV7-3	TRBJ2-1	ASSLNAGPYNEQF
-	TRBV6-5	TRBJ1-2	ASWEGRVQGYT
TRBD2	TRBV5-1	TRBJ2-3	ASSFLAGWMGGTDTQY
-	TRBV2	TRBJ1-3	ASRETASGNTIY
TRBD1	TRBV27	TRBJ1-5	ASGPDRDQPQH
TRBD2	TRBV9	TRBJ2-7	ASSLGGRQSYEQY
TRBD1	TRBV7-3	TRBJ1-2	ASSTGDRAGSGYT
TRBD2	TRBV7-8	TRBJ2-1	ASSFLLAGAMDEQF
-	TRBV7-2	TRBJ1-1	ASSLVDFLEAF
-	TRBV24-1	TRBJ2-1	ATSLRGVSIQSSYNEQF
-	TRBV6-6	TRBJ1-5	ATRDFTGQPQH
-	TRBV27	TRBJ2-1	ASSPKAVYNEQF
TRBD1	TRBV7-8	TRBJ1-2	ASSPRTGSYGYT
-	TRBV7-2	TRBJ1-6	ASSEQGNSPLH
TRBD1	TRBV4-3	TRBJ1-2	ASSRGTAKNYGYT
TRBD2	TRBV6-5	TRBJ2-5	ASSYSSSGEETQY
-	TRBV28	TRBJ2-7	ASSLSVPYEQY
-	TRBV4-1	TRBJ1-4	ASSQGWGEKLF
TRBD2	TRBV28	TRBJ2-1	ASISFPQTSSRNEQF
-	TRBV20-1	TRBJ2-2	SASSPATGELF